The entry below describes one T cell receptor beta chain. Only in-frame clones appear in the TCRdb table, and some are missing; sequencing was by immunoSEQ multiplex PCR. The data hold 300,000 to 350,000 clones, with around 85% observed a single time. The data belong to a study of blood T cell repertoires in COVID-19. The receptor was derived from a woman aged 40 to 50 with acute COVID-19. The sample consisted of PBMCs or T cells enriched from blood (not recorded which).

The DNA for the CDR3 is TGCGCCAGCAGCTTGGGACAGGGCGTCGGCGACACTGAAGCTTTCTTT. It encodes CASSLGQGVGDTEAFF. The rearrangement links TRBV5-1 to TRBJ1-1; 7 bases agree with TRBD1. In germline, CDR1 is SGHRS, CDR2 YFSETQ. The CDR3 loop spans 16 amino acids. Losses at the gene ends were 0 bases for V and 3 bases for J; bases not matched to a gene: 8.